A selection of T cell receptor beta chains follows, all from one sample in a study of T cell repertoires in cytomegalovirus infection. MiXCR, run by TCRdb on the reads, gives a single entry per CDR3 protein. The sample shows about 69,000 distinct CDR3 sequences, about 26% of them seen only once. Which antigens these TCRs recognize remains unknown. The material was CD8+ T cells from cultured PBMCs, obtained from culture after CMV antigen stimulation. Receptors originate from a human donor in good health (CMV status not recorded). Some clones in this sample may be carry-over from other donors' samples. Both conserved end residues are part of each CDR3. Fields, in order: clone size, V gene, J gene, D gene, CDR3 protein, CDR3 DNA. D genes are given only for firm matches. Expanded clones get a size class; other rows say once, few or many, or leave the size out.

-	TRBV4-1	TRBJ1-3	TRBD1	CASSQDRGELSGNTIYF	TGCGCCAGCAGCCAAGACAGGGGGGAACTCTCTGGAAACACCATATATTTT
many	TRBV13	TRBJ2-1	TRBD2	CASSFQTGLAGDSYNEQFF	TGTGCCAGCAGCTTCCAGACGGGACTAGCGGGAGACTCCTACAATGAGCAGTTCTTC
-	TRBV20-1	TRBJ2-2	TRBD1	CSAETGFKTGELFF	TGCAGTGCTGAGACAGGGTTCAAAACCGGGGAGCTGTTTTTT
many	TRBV9	TRBJ1-1	-	CASSVKSWDQGQNTEAFF	TGTGCCAGCAGCGTAAAATCGTGGGATCAGGGCCAAAACACTGAAGCTTTCTTT
many	TRBV12-3/TRBV12-4	TRBJ1-1	TRBD1	CASTNRGKAFF	TGTGCCAGCACCAACAGGGGAAAAGCTTTCTTT
few	TRBV7-2	TRBJ2-7	-	CASSEGGEIYEQYF	TGTGCCAGCTCCGAGGGGGGGGAGATCTACGAGCAGTACTTC
-	TRBV12-3/TRBV12-4	TRBJ2-2	TRBD2	CASSFQLATGELFF	TGTGCCAGCAGTTTTCAACTAGCGACCGGGGAGCTGTTTTTT
-	TRBV19	TRBJ1-5	TRBD1	CARPKDRGMYSNQPQHF	TGTGCCCGCCCCAAGGACAGGGGGATGTATAGCAATCAGCCCCAGCATTTT
-	TRBV27	TRBJ2-3	TRBD1	CASRGTGGLARDTQYF	TGTGCCAGCAGGGGGACAGGGGGGCTCGCTAGAGATACGCAGTATTTT
few	TRBV6-5	TRBJ2-3	TRBD2	CASRPTSGSTDTQYF	TGTGCCAGCAGGCCGACTAGCGGGAGTACAGATACGCAGTATTTT
-	TRBV20-1	TRBJ2-5	-	CSAEPGIRQETQYF	TGCAGTGCAGAACCGGGAATCCGACAAGAGACCCAGTACTTC
-	TRBV6-2/TRBV6-3	TRBJ2-3	-	CASSRSPAGLTDTQYF	TGTGCCAGCAGCCGCTCCCCGGCAGGGCTCACAGATACGCAGTATTTT
-	TRBV7-6	TRBJ2-7	-	CASSTGEGYEQYF	TGTGCCAGCAGCACAGGGGAGGGTTACGAGCAGTACTTC
once	TRBV5-8	TRBJ2-1	-	CASSLSRAPYNEQFF	TGTGCCAGCAGCTTGAGCAGGGCCCCCTACAATGAGCAGTTCTTC
many	TRBV20-1	TRBJ1-2	-	CSASVGGGKGYTF	TGCAGTGCTAGTGTTGGCGGGGGTAAAGGCTACACCTTC
few	TRBV12-3/TRBV12-4	TRBJ1-5	TRBD1	CASSSRTGPQPQHF	TGTGCCAGCAGTTCCCGGACAGGGCCCCAGCCCCAGCATTTT
many	TRBV2	TRBJ2-1	TRBD1	CASALLQGVSNEQFF	TGTGCCAGCGCGTTATTACAGGGGGTCAGCAATGAGCAGTTCTTC
many	TRBV4-3	TRBJ2-3	-	CASSQIQGSGTDTQYF	TGCGCCAGCAGCCAGATCCAGGGAAGTGGCACAGATACGCAGTATTTT
few	TRBV7-6	TRBJ1-4	-	CASSLPPGGAGEKLFF	TGTGCCAGCAGCTTACCGCCGGGGGGGGCTGGTGAAAAACTGTTTTTT
many	TRBV27	TRBJ2-7	TRBD1	CASSGTGFYEQYF	TGTGCCAGCTCCGGGACAGGGTTCTACGAGCAGTACTTC
few	TRBV28	TRBJ2-7	-	CASSLGFTYEQYF	TGTGCCAGCAGTTTGGGATTTACCTACGAGCAGTACTTC
-	TRBV7-4	TRBJ1-2	-	CASSPQGKSYTF	TGTGCCAGCAGCCCTCAGGGGAAGAGCTACACCTTC
-	TRBV27	TRBJ2-2	-	CASSWGENTGELFF	TGTGCCAGCAGTTGGGGAGAGAACACCGGGGAGCTGTTTTTT
few	TRBV27	TRBJ2-1	TRBD2	CASSLYYGLSSGGYNEQFF	TGTGCCAGCAGTTTATATTACGGCCTCTCCTCGGGAGGTTACAATGAGCAGTTCTTC
many	TRBV4-3	TRBJ2-3	TRBD2	CASSQELYGGDTQYF	TGCGCCAGCAGCCAAGAACTATACGGGGGGGATACGCAGTATTTT
-	TRBV20-1	TRBJ2-7	-	CSAPGPDEQYF	TGCAGTGCTCCCGGACCCGACGAGCAGTACTTC
-	TRBV4-3	TRBJ2-1	TRBD2	CASSQGLAGDYNEQFF	TGCGCCAGCAGCCAAGGACTAGCGGGGGACTACAATGAGCAGTTCTTC
many	TRBV18	TRBJ2-7	TRBD1	CASSPVGQGASYEQYF	TGTGCCAGCTCACCCGTGGGTCAGGGGGCCTCCTACGAGCAGTACTTC
few	TRBV9	TRBJ2-1	TRBD1	CASSPSTGVQYNEQFF	TGTGCCAGCAGCCCCTCGACAGGGGTCCAGTACAATGAGCAGTTCTTC
many	TRBV6-1	TRBJ1-4	TRBD1	CASSDLGTATNEKLFF	TGTGCCAGCAGTGACCTCGGGACAGCAACTAATGAAAAACTGTTTTTT
-	TRBV12-3/TRBV12-4	TRBJ1-2	-	CASRWGTYGYTF	TGTGCCAGCAGATGGGGTACCTATGGCTACACCTTC
-	TRBV15	TRBJ2-7	-	CATSRDSYYEQYF	TGTGCCACCAGCAGGGACTCTTACTACGAGCAGTACTTC
-	TRBV7-6	TRBJ2-1	-	CASSPAPSRVRNEQFF	TGTGCCAGCAGCCCCGCGCCCTCACGGGTCCGCAATGAGCAGTTCTTC
-	TRBV9	TRBJ2-1	TRBD2	CASSASGNNEQFF	TGTGCCAGCAGCGCTAGCGGTAACAATGAGCAGTTCTTC
-	TRBV4-3	TRBJ2-7	TRBD1	CASSQEGTGGNEQYF	TGCGCCAGCAGCCAAGAAGGGACAGGGGGGAACGAGCAGTACTTC
-	TRBV6-1	TRBJ2-5	-	CASSHDTMTEETQYF	TGTGCCAGCAGTCACGACACGATGACCGAAGAGACCCAGTACTTC
many	TRBV25-1	TRBJ2-5	-	CASSASSPETQYF	TGTGCCAGCAGTGCTTCTAGCCCAGAGACCCAGTACTTC
-	TRBV7-9	TRBJ1-2	-	CASSLVGGEGMRGYTF	TGTGCCAGCAGCTTAGTGGGCGGGGAAGGGATGCGTGGCTACACCTTC
-	TRBV28	TRBJ2-3	-	CASDTTGTDTQYF	TGTGCCAGCGATACTACCGGGACAGATACGCAGTATTTT
many	TRBV28	TRBJ1-5	-	CASSLRQEDGNQPQHF	TGTGCCAGCAGCCTCCGACAGGAGGATGGCAATCAGCCCCAGCATTTT
-	TRBV12-3/TRBV12-4	TRBJ2-7	TRBD2	CASSVLAGSSYEQYF	TGTGCCAGCAGTGTGCTAGCGGGGAGCTCCTACGAGCAGTACTTC